This T cell receptor beta chain appears in the sequencing data of a study of graft-versus-host responses after intestinal transplantation. Study observations and caveats: The presence of high graft-versus-host to host-versus-graft clonal ratios in allografts characterized patients with graft-donor T cell macrochimerism.

Regarding this clone: Its specificity is not known.

Libraries were prepared by immunoSEQ multiplex PCR; TCRdb keeps only in-frame clonotypes and omits some of them. The data hold tens of thousands of clones, with about 86% observed a single time. The sequences come from unstimulated CD8+ T cells sorted from spleen or lymph node cells, collected before intestinal transplant. The sequence derives from a human donor who received an intestinal transplant.

CDR3: CASPGGGEAFF. DNA of the CDR3: TGTGCCAGCCCCGGCGGAGGAGAAGCTTTCTTT. The chain is built from TRBV28 and TRBJ1-1; no firm D call. Germline CDR1 MDHEN, CDR2 SYDVKM. The CDR3 has 11 amino acids. Trimming shortened V by 8 bases and J by 8 bases, and 12 bases separated the two germline ends.